The 23 T cell receptor beta chains presented below share a single source sample, sequenced in a study of breast tumors, draining lymph nodes, adjacent tissues. TCRdb reanalysed the multiplex PCR reads using MiXCR and keeps one entry per CDR3 protein. Found here are about 230,000 distinct CDR3 sequences, roughly 30% of them singletons; the top ten hold around 1.5%. Samples came from axillary lymph nodes draining the breast cancer. The sequenced sample consisted of axillary lymph node tissue. These receptors all come from a female donor with breast cancer. Some clones in this sample may be carry-over from other donors' samples.

This clonotype was detected many times. The chain carries TRBV7-8 and TRBJ2-1; 10 bases align to TRBD2. The trim removed 1 base at V and 8 bases at J, leaving 14 bases unmatched. This CDR3 spans 18 amino acids. Germline V gives CDR1 SGHVS, CDR2 FQNEAQ. CDR3 amino acids: CASSLERWASGSVDEQFF. The CDR3 DNA reads TGTGCCAGCAGCTTAGAGCGTTGGGCTAGCGGGAGTGTGGATGAGCAGTTCTTC.

This chain joins TRBV11-3 and TRBJ2-3, with D perhaps matching TRBD1 (6 bases). The CDR3 contains 12 residues. V gave up 5 bases and J gave up 6 bases, with 9 bases separating them. Germline CDR1 reads SGHNT; CDR2 reads YENEEA. The DNA of the CDR3 is TGTGCCAGCAGCAATGACAGGGATACGCAGTATTTT. Amino acids: CASSNDRDTQYF.

The J gene is TRBJ2-7, the V gene TRBV20-1; 10 nucleotides match TRBD1. The CDR3 loop spans 14 amino acids. V was clipped by 6 bases and J by 2 bases; unmatched bases: 7. CDR1 and CDR2 from the germline V gene are DFQATT and SNEGSKA (reference sequence). The CDR3 DNA reads as TGCAGTGCACCTCACGGACAGGGGGCCTACGAGCAGTACTTC. Protein: CSAPHGQGAYEQYF.

The genes are TRBV4-1 and TRBJ2-7; maybe TRBD2 (6 bases). This CDR3 is built from 15 residues. Germline CDR1 reads MGHRA; CDR2 reads YSYEKL. With 1 base removed from V and 7 bases from J, the gap between germline ends came to 17 bases. The DNA of the CDR3 is TGCGCCAGCAGCCAAGCTTACTGGACGGGGGTTGAGCAGTACTTC. It is translated as CASSQAYWTGVEQYF.

The chain joins TRBV7-2 to TRBJ1-1; 9 bases are a match to TRBD1. The CDR3 runs 14 residues. Germline lookup yields CDR1 SGHTA and CDR2 FQGNSA. V lost 7 bases to trimming and J lost 5 bases; unmatched junction nucleotides: 8. CDR3 nucleotide sequence: TGTGCCAGCATCCTTGACAGGGGGGGGACTGAAGCTTTCTTT. Residues: CASILDRGGTEAFF.

This clonotype was recorded at least ten times. V usage is TRBV4-3 and J usage is TRBJ2-5; D perhaps matches TRBD2 (6 bases). Germline CDR1 is LGHNA and CDR2 is YSLEER. The V gene lost 1 base and the J gene lost 0 bases, with 9 bases spanning the gap. CDR3 length: 15 amino acids. CDR3 protein: CASSQGAGNQETQYF. CDR3 DNA sequence: TGCGCCAGCAGCCAAGGGGCGGGAAACCAAGAGACCCAGTACTTC.

V is TRBV20-1 and J is TRBJ2-7; D might be TRBD1 (6 bases). Trimming removed 6 bases at V and 3 bases at J, with 18 bases between. The CDR3 runs to 14 residues. CDR1 DFQATT and CDR2 SNEGSKA come from the germline V gene (reference sequence). CDR3 coding DNA: TGCAGTGCAACTAAAGCCGGGACATACTACGAGCAGTACTTC. This encodes CSATKAGTYYEQYF.

This clonotype has a count of ten or more. The genes are TRBV2 and TRBJ2-5, with D perhaps TRBD2 (6 bases). Between the trimmed V and J ends, which lost 8 bases and 5 bases, there was a span of 18 bases. The length of the CDR3 is 14 residues. Germline V lookup: CDR1 SNHLY, CDR2 FYNNEI. The CDR3 protein is CASLEGSGGETQYF. The CDR3 DNA reads as TGTGCCAGCCTGGAAGGGAGTGGAGGGGAGACCCAGTACTTC.

The sample holds many counts of this clonotype. This sequence joins TRBV5-1 and TRBJ2-2, with a tentative D call TRBD1 (5 bases). The CDR3 has 16 residues. Germline V gene sequence: CDR1 SGHRS, CDR2 YFSETQ. Trimming took off 4 bases at V and 8 bases at J, with 21 bases between the two ends. The CDR3 here is CASSIRGKPGAGELFF. The CDR3 DNA sequence: TGCGCCAGCAGCATCCGTGGGAAGCCTGGGGCTGGGGAGCTGTTTTTT.

Of note for this clonotype: Because the CDR3 is missing its conserved closing phenylalanine or tryptophan, this is likely a read error. The chain uses TRBV20-1 and TRBJ2-5, with TRBD1 matching over 7 bases. The CDR3 length is 13 residues. With V trimmed by 0 bases and J by 5 bases, 3 bases remained unmatched. Germline loops: CDR1 DFQATT, CDR2 SNEGSKA (reference sequence). CDR3 nucleotides: TGCAGTGCTAGAGATGACAGGGTCGAGACCCAGTACTGC. Protein product: CSARDDRVETQYC.

There are many counts of this clonotype. A much larger clone lies a single base off, so this may be a read error. The rearrangement links TRBV20-1 to TRBJ2-7; the D gene could be TRBD1 or TRBD2 (5 bases each). Trimming pared 6 bases from V and 9 bases from J, leaving 21 bases between. The length of the CDR3 is 13 residues. Per germline, CDR1 DFQATT and CDR2 SNEGSKA (reference sequence). The CDR3 is CSAARDAPQAQYF. Here the CDR3 DNA reads TGCAGTGCAGCCCGGGACGCTCCACAAGCGCAGTACTTC.

Here the CDR3 reads CAPKYESQGGNEKLFF. CDR3 in DNA: TGTGCCCCCAAATATGAATCACAGGGGGGAAATGAAAAACTGTTTTTT. The V call is TRBV24-1, the J call TRBJ1-4; TRBD1 aligns across 8 bases. Per germline, CDR1 KGHDR and CDR2 SFDVKD. V dropped 12 bases and J dropped 5; count of bases not matched to a gene: 16. CDR3 length: 16 residues.

To note about this clonotype: A read error may account for a junction end that differs from germline. The rearrangement links TRBV29-1 to TRBJ2-7; no definite D call. The CDR3 is 16 amino acids. Germline V gene lookup returns CDR1 SQVTM and CDR2 ANQGSEA. The CDR3 coding sequence is TGCAGCGTTGAATCACCGAGCCGGCGTGGCTCCTGCGAGCAGTACTTC. This sequence encodes CSVESPSRRGSCEQYF.

The chain recombines TRBV19 with TRBJ1-4; TRBD1 agrees at 9 bases. This CDR3 has 14 amino acids. Trimming cost V 9 bases and J 7 bases; bases outside gene matches: 9. Germline CDR1 is LNHDA and CDR2 is SQIVND (reference sequence). CDR3 nucleotide sequence: TGTGCCAGCGGCCCCGGGACAGGGAGTGAAAAACTGTTTTTT. Translated: CASGPGTGSEKLFF.

Concerning this clonotype: At one of its ends the junction is not consistent with the germline gene, which may arise from a read error. J is TRBJ2-1 and V is TRBV11-2, with TRBD2 matching over 10 bases. The CDR3 is 15 amino acids. CDR1 SGHAT and CDR2 FQNNGV come from the germline V gene. DNA for the CDR3: TGTGCCGGCAGCCCCGGGACTAGCGCGAGAAATGAGCAGTTCTTC. This codes for CAGSPGTSARNEQFF.

This clonotype was counted at least ten times. The CDR3, as DNA: TGTGCCAGTAGTATTTTGTTTGGGGGGGCTGCTCAGCCCCAGCATTTT. Translated: CASSILFGGAAQPQHF. The V and J genes are TRBV19 and TRBJ1-5; maybe TRBD1 (6 bases). The CDR3 covers 16 residues. Germline V gene sequence: CDR1 LNHDA, CDR2 SQIVND (reference sequence). Trimming cost V 3 bases and J 6 bases, with 18 bases left between them.

In this sample, this clonotype turned up once. Mismatch with germline at one junction end may stem from a read error. The rearrangement links TRBV6-1 to TRBJ2-3, with D perhaps TRBD2 (6 bases). The CDR3 contains 13 residues. CDR1 and CDR2 (germline): MNHNS, SASEGT. The CDR3 loop is CARSPGGTDTQYF. In DNA, the CDR3 is TGTGCCCGCAGTCCGGGGGGCACAGATACGCAGTATTTT.

This clonotype was picked up many times. CDR3 nucleotide sequence: TGTGCCAGCAGTTACGCCGGGAATCAGCCCCAGCATTTT. This translates into CASSYAGNQPQHF. This chain links TRBV6-5 with TRBJ1-5; D is ambiguous. Trimming removed 2 bases from V and 4 bases from J, with 6 bases in between. The CDR3 runs to 13 residues. Germline V gene data show CDR1 as MNHEY and CDR2 as SVGAGI.

This clonotype was recorded at least ten times. The chain carries TRBV9 and TRBJ2-3; no reliable D call. The germline V and J ends were trimmed by 0 bases and 7 bases, with 9 bases remaining between them. Germline V gene sequence: CDR1 SGDLS, CDR2 YYNGEE. The length of the CDR3 is 13 residues. The CDR3 DNA reads as TGTGCCAGCAGCGTAGAAAGCCGAAATACGCAGTATTTT. It is translated as CASSVESRNTQYF.

This clonotype was picked up many times. This chain connects TRBV6-1 to TRBJ2-7; D possibly corresponds to TRBD2 (6 bases). The CDR3 contains 19 residues. The germline V gene has CDR1 MNHNS and CDR2 SASEGT. Deletions cut 1 base from V and 3 bases from J, with 25 bases between. The CDR3 here is CASSEGPGLGWRGRYEQYF. The DNA of the CDR3 is TGTGCCAGCAGTGAAGGGCCGGGGCTGGGGTGGCGGGGACGCTACGAGCAGTACTTC.

A note on this clonotype: A much larger clonotype is one base distant, so this may be a read error. The CDR3 DNA is TGTGCCAGCAGTCCCTCGGGGGAAAATCCCCACGAGCAGTACTTC. Residues: CASSPSGENPHEQYF. The chain uses TRBV6-6 and TRBJ2-7; a possible D gene is TRBD2 (6 bases). The germline gives CDR1 MNHNY, CDR2 SVGAGI (reference sequence). The CDR3 contains 15 residues. The V end lost 5 bases, the J end lost 5 bases, and 19 bases lay between the germline ends.

This clonotype showed up many times. This chain uses TRBV2 with TRBJ2-3; 12 bases are a match to TRBD1. The CDR3 consists of 17 residues. Looked up from germline, CDR1 is SNHLY and CDR2 is FYNNEI. The V segment lost 6 bases and the J segment 3 bases; nucleotides outside the gene matches: 10. The CDR3, as DNA: TGTGCCAGCAGCCGGGACAGGGGGCGTCACTGGACAGATACGCAGTATTTT. This encodes CASSRDRGRHWTDTQYF.

The chain is built from TRBV5-1 and TRBJ1-5, with D possibly matching TRBD1 (6 bases). Per the germline V gene, CDR1 is SGHRS and CDR2 is YFSETQ. CDR3 length: 19 amino acids. Trimming removed 4 bases at V and 0 bases at J, with 23 bases between. CDR3 nucleotides: TGCGCCAGCAGCCGGAGTTTGCTACAGGGAGTGGGTAGCAATCAGCCCCAGCATTTT. Translating it yields CASSRSLLQGVGSNQPQHF.